This T cell receptor beta chain was sequenced during a study of blood T cell repertoires in COVID-19. The table came from immunoSEQ multiplex PCR; TCRdb's copy has only in-frame clones and leaves some out. Of some 300,000 clones listed, 70% to 90% are singletons. This CDR3 is built from 20 residues. CDR1 is KGHSH, CDR2 LQKENI, per germline. V lost 5 bases and J lost 5; bases outside the gene matches: 20. V is TRBV18 and J is TRBJ2-2; 10 bases align to TRBD2. The TCR originated in a woman aged 45 to 65 with active or convalescent COVID-19. The sequencing sample was made of peripheral blood. CDR3 amino acids: CASSRASLAGDLYPTGELFF. The CDR3 nucleotides are TGTGCCAGCTCAAGGGCGAGCCTAGCGGGAGATTTATATCCGACCGGGGAGCTGTTTTTT.